The clone carrying this TCR beta chain was seen a single time. Its antigen is not identified. Use of 60 Vbeta and 13 Jbeta primers characterized the PCR. Data came from immunoSEQ multiplex PCR; TCRdb stores just in-frame clones and leaves some out. This sample has about 110,000 clones; 60% to 75% occur once, and the top ten carry about a tenth. These data come from a study of cytomegalovirus exposure and HLA in healthy donors. General study findings and limits: Presence/absence comparisons presumed near-even sequencing depth among donors.

The V and J ends lost 4 bases and 8 bases, in that order; junction bases with no gene match: 6. CDR1 and CDR2 (germline): SGHRS, YFSETQ. CDR3 length equals 14 residues. The J gene is TRBJ1-4, the V gene TRBV5-1; 9 nucleotides match TRBD1. Sequences were obtained from PBMCs. The sequence was obtained from a middle-aged man in good health and CMV-seropositive. The CDR3 region has the DNA TGCGCCAGCAGCACTACAGGGGGCGAGGAAAAACTGTTTTTT. It codes for CASSTTGGEEKLFF.